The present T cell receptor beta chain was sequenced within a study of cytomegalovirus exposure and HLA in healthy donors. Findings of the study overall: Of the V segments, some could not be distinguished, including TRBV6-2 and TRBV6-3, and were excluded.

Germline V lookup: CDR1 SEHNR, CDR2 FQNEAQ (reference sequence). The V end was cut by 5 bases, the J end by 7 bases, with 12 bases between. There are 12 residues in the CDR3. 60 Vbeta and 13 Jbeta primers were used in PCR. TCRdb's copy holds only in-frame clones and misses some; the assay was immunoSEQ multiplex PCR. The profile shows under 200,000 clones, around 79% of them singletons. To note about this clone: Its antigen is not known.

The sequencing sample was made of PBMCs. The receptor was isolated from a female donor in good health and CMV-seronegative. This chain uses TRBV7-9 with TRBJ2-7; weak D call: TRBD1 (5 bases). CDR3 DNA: TGTGCCAGCAGCGAGTCGGCAGGGGAGCAGTACTTC. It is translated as CASSESAGEQYF. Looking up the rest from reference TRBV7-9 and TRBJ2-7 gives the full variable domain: DTGVSQNPRHKITKRGQNVTFRCDPISEHNRLYWYRQTLGQGPEFLTYFQNEAQLEKSRLLSDRFSAERPKGSFSTLEIQRTEQGDSAMYLCASSESAGEQYFGPGTRLTVT.